One sample yielded the 9 T cell receptor beta chains listed below, sequenced in a study of cytomegalovirus exposure and HLA in healthy donors. The PCR made use of 60 Vbeta and 13 Jbeta primers. Method: immunoSEQ multiplex PCR; TCRdb's copy keeps in-frame clones and lacks some. The sample totals approximately 100,000 clones. The sequenced material came from PBMCs. Receptors originate from a man aged 50-60 years in good health and CMV-seronegative.

This chain joins TRBV29-1 and TRBJ2-7; a possible D gene is TRBD2 (5 bases). The CDR3 extends over 13 amino acids. The germline gives CDR1 SQVTM, CDR2 ANQGSEA. The germline V and J ends were trimmed by 6 bases and 0 bases, with 12 bases remaining between them. DNA of the CDR3: TGCAGCGTCGCGAGGGATATCTCCTACGAGCAGTACTTC. It is translated as CSVARDISYEQYF.

V and J are TRBV9 and TRBJ2-1, with 7 bases identical to TRBD2. This CDR3 comprises 16 residues. Trimming removed 4 bases from V and 5 bases from J; junction bases left unmatched: 12. Germline V lookup: CDR1 SGDLS, CDR2 YYNGEE. This chain's CDR3 is CASSSYPAGTNNEQFF. In nucleotides, the CDR3 is TGTGCCAGCAGCTCCTACCCGGCCGGGACTAACAATGAGCAGTTCTTC.

The chain joins TRBV5-1 to TRBJ2-1; 10 bases fit TRBD2. Trimming at V came to 3 bases and at J to 5 bases, leaving 8 bases not matched to a gene. CDR1 and CDR2 from the germline V gene are SGHRS and YFSETQ. There are 16 residues in the CDR3. CDR3 coding DNA: TGCGCCAGCAGCTCTATACCAGGACTAGCGGACAATGAGCAGTTCTTC. This translates into CASSSIPGLADNEQFF.

This chain uses TRBV25-1 with TRBJ1-6; tentative D call: TRBD1 (5 bases). Trimming took 1 base from V and 9 from J, leaving 16 bases between them. The CDR3 length is 16 residues. In germline, CDR1 is MGHDK, CDR2 SYGVNS. In DNA form, the CDR3 reads TGTGCCAGCAGTGAATGGTCGGGCAGGGCCGGTTCACCCCTCCACTTT. Protein product: CASSEWSGRAGSPLHF.

Notes on this clone: Different DNA sequences within this sample yield the same CDR3. The genes are TRBV5-4 and TRBJ1-1, with D unresolved. The CDR3 is made up of 15 amino acids. The V gene's germline CDR1 is SGHNT and CDR2 YYREEE (reference sequence). V was clipped by 7 bases and J by 2 bases, with 18 bases between them. As DNA, the CDR3 is TGTGCCAGCCACGATTACTCTCGCATAAACACTGAAGCTTTCTTT. Translating it yields CASHDYSRINTEAFF.

The CDR3 loop reads CASSLRLAGSYEQYF. As DNA, the CDR3 is TGTGCCAGCAGCTTAAGGCTAGCGGGTTCCTACGAGCAGTACTTC. J is TRBJ2-7 and V is TRBV7-2; 8 bases are shared with TRBD2. Germline CDR1 SGHTA, CDR2 FQGNSA. CDR3 length: 15 amino acids. V trimming: 2 bases; J trimming: 1 base; junction bases outside the gene matches: 4.

This chain connects TRBV5-6 to TRBJ1-1; 9 bases match TRBD1. Germline CDR1 reads SGHDT; CDR2 reads YYEEEE. Unmatched junction bases numbered 8, after V lost 4 bases and J lost 4 bases. This CDR3 region has 15 residues. The CDR3 spells CASSGGTGQSTEAFF. In DNA form, the CDR3 reads TGTGCCAGCAGCGGAGGGACAGGGCAGAGCACTGAAGCTTTCTTT.

The V and J genes are TRBV14 and TRBJ1-1; 7 bases align to TRBD1. Germline trimming cut 4 bases from V and 7 bases from J; bases unmatched to any gene: 9. The CDR3 has 14 residues. Germline-derived CDR1 and CDR2 are SGHDN and FVKESK. The CDR3 bases are TGTGCCAGCAGCCCCCCCGGGACAGCTCGTGAAGCTTTCTTT. Translating gives CASSPPGTAREAFF.

About this clone: The junction departs from germline at one end; a sequencing error may be responsible. J is TRBJ2-6 and V is TRBV4-1; 9 bases match TRBD1. Germline assignment: CDR1 MGHRA and CDR2 YSYEKL. The CDR3 is 20 amino acids. The CDR3 coding sequence is TGCGCCAGCAGCCAAGATCATGGGGACAGGGTAAAAATTGAGGCCGACGTCCTGACTTTC. It codes for CASSQDHGDRVKIEADVLTF.